The 31 T cell receptor beta chains below come from one sample, sequenced in a study of CD8 T cells in Susac syndrome (dated by TCRdb to between 2019 and 2020). Library preparation was by the immunoSEQ multiplex PCR assay. RNA was extracted with the RNeasy kit and roughly 0.45 to 1 ug was reverse transcribed using random hexamers. TCRdb's own reprocessing of the public reads used fastp at Q25 and MiXCR and kept productive beta chains. Identical CDR3 proteins give one entry, which carries the most common genes and DNA. The sample contains roughly 150,000 distinct CDR3 sequences, just under 95% of them found a single time. The ten top clones hold 0.15% to 0.2% of the sample. Sequencing used CD8+ T cells from PBMCs. The receptors were gathered from a human donor with Susac syndrome.

The chain combines TRBV28 with TRBJ1-2, with 7 bases identical to TRBD1. Germline values: CDR1 MDHEN, CDR2 SYDVKM. The CDR3 is 13 residues long. Trimming took 7 bases from V and 6 from J; bases not matched to a gene: 8. CDR3 region: CASIGDSLDGYTF. The CDR3 DNA reads as TGTGCCAGCATTGGGGACAGTCTAGATGGCTACACCTTC.

V usage is TRBV5-1 and J usage is TRBJ2-7; 8 bases fit TRBD1. CDR1 SGHRS and CDR2 YFSETQ come from the germline V gene. The CDR3 totals 15 residues. Germline trimming cut 4 bases from V and 4 bases from J; bases unmatched to any gene: 10. CDR3 amino acids: CASSQRQGMKYEQYF. CDR3 coding DNA: TGCGCCAGCAGCCAACGACAGGGGATGAAGTACGAGCAGTACTTC.

The chain employs TRBV9 and TRBJ1-2; 12 bases align to TRBD1. This CDR3 has 14 residues. V lost 4 bases, J lost 7 bases, and 5 bases stayed unmatched. CDR1 and CDR2 (germline): SGDLS, YYNGEE. The CDR3, as DNA: TGTGCCAGCAGCACGGGACAGGGGGCGCTTGGCTACACCTTC. It specifies CASSTGQGALGYTF.

The gene calls are TRBV2 and TRBJ2-7; D unresolved. This CDR3 region has 11 residues. Germline V gives CDR1 SNHLY, CDR2 FYNNEI. The V end lost 8 bases, the J end lost 2 bases, and 7 bases lay between the germline ends. CDR3 DNA: TGTGCCAGCTCCTGGGCCTACGAGCAGTACTTC. Translated, it gives CASSWAYEQYF.

This clonotype was counted a single time. This chain links TRBV20-1 with TRBJ2-2, with D perhaps TRBD1 (5 bases). This CDR3 comprises 15 residues. In germline, CDR1 is DFQATT, CDR2 SNEGSKA (reference sequence). V lost 6 bases to trimming and J lost 3 bases, with 17 bases between them. The CDR3, as DNA: TGCAGTGCCGCTTGGACACCTTCATACACCGGGGAGCTGTTTTTT. Protein product: CSAAWTPSYTGELFF.

The chain carries TRBV6-5 and TRBJ2-7; tentatively, D is TRBD2 (6 bases). CDR3 length: 16 amino acids. Germline CDR1 MNHEY, CDR2 SVGAGI. Trimming shortened V by 5 bases and J by 5 bases, and 22 bases separated the two germline ends. CDR3 sequence (DNA): TGTGCCAGCAGTCTACTAGCCGCTTCCTTGCCAAACGAGCAGTACTTC. This gives the protein CASSLLAASLPNEQYF.

Note on this clonotype: One end of the junction fails to match germline, which may point to a read error. The chain joins TRBV24-1 to TRBJ2-6; the D is unclear. The CDR3 is 14 amino acids. In germline, CDR1 is KGHDR, CDR2 SFDVKD. CDR3 in DNA: TGTGCCTCCTCCGAAGGATCTGGAGCCAACGTCCTGACTTTC. It is translated as CASSEGSGANVLTF.

The gene calls are TRBV6-5 and TRBJ2-2; D perhaps matches TRBD1 (6 bases). The V and J ends lost 3 bases and 6 bases respectively, with 11 bases between them. This CDR3 has 14 residues. Germline CDR1 reads MNHEY; CDR2 reads SVGAGI. The CDR3 region has the DNA TGTGCCAGCAGTTATACAGGGTTTGCCGGGGAGCTGTTTTTT. It encodes CASSYTGFAGELFF.

The chain couples TRBV20-1 to TRBJ2-7; possible D gene TRBD2, 6 bases. CDR3 length: 13 amino acids. V lost 5 bases to trimming and J lost 7 bases, with 18 bases between them. The germline V gene has CDR1 DFQATT and CDR2 SNEGSKA (reference sequence). The CDR3 bases are TGCAGTGCTTCCCTTGGCCTGGCGGGAGAGCAGTACTTC. Translated, it gives CSASLGLAGEQYF.

The rearrangement uses TRBV14 and TRBJ2-2, with D possibly matching TRBD1 (6 bases). Germline V gene data show CDR1 as SGHDN and CDR2 as FVKESK. V lost 0 bases and J lost 12, with 17 bases in between. CDR3 size: 15 residues. The chain's CDR3 is CASSQDRGTGWQLFF. In DNA, the CDR3 is TGTGCCAGCAGCCAAGATCGCGGAACAGGGTGGCAGCTGTTTTTT.

J is TRBJ2-1 and V is TRBV2; 11 bases agree with TRBD2. The germline V gene encodes CDR1 SNHLY and CDR2 FYNNEI. The CDR3 covers 16 residues. The trim removed 6 bases at V and 7 bases at J, leaving 11 bases unmatched. Here the CDR3 reads CASSGGTSGHLNEQFF. The CDR3 DNA is TGTGCCAGCAGCGGAGGGACTAGCGGACACCTTAATGAGCAGTTCTTC.

The gene calls are TRBV9 and TRBJ2-5, with D tentatively TRBD2 (6 bases). CDR3 length: 14 amino acids. Trimming stripped 3 bases from V and 3 bases from J, with 12 bases between. Germline CDR1 is SGDLS and CDR2 is YYNGEE. The CDR3 loop is CASSGGVRKETQYF. CDR3 DNA: TGTGCCAGCAGCGGGGGGGTGCGGAAAGAGACCCAGTACTTC.

The genes are TRBV29-1 and TRBJ1-1; possibly TRBD1 for D (5 bases). The CDR3 runs to 13 residues. From germline, CDR1 is SQVTM and CDR2 ANQGSEA. V dropped 7 bases and J dropped 1 base, with 13 bases sitting between them. The CDR3, as DNA: TGCAGCGCGCCGGTGGGGGGGAACACTGAAGCTTTCTTT. Protein sequence: CSAPVGGNTEAFF.

The chain links TRBV11-2 to TRBJ2-5; D gene uncertain. V lost 4 bases to trimming and J lost 5 bases, with 2 bases between them. This CDR3 is built from 10 residues. The germline V gene encodes CDR1 SGHAT and CDR2 FQNNGV. CDR3 protein: CASSYETQYF. In nucleotides, the CDR3 is TGTGCCAGCAGCTATGAGACCCAGTACTTC. Supplemented by reference TRBV11-2 and TRBJ2-5, the full variable domain reads EAGVAQSPRYKIIEKRQSVAFWCNPISGHATLYWYQQILGQGPKLLIQFQNNGVVDDSQLPKDRFSAERLKGVDSTLKIQPAKLEDSAVYLCASSYETQYFGPGTRLLVL.

V and J are TRBV29-1 and TRBJ1-2; 8 bases match TRBD1. From germline, CDR1 is SQVTM and CDR2 ANQGSEA. After removal of 5 bases from V and 4 bases from J, the junction contained 9 bases not matched to a gene. The CDR3 totals 14 residues. The DNA for the CDR3 is TGCAGCGTTCTGGACAGGGATTCCCCCTATGGCTACACCTTC. Protein: CSVLDRDSPYGYTF.

The chain uses TRBV20-1 and TRBJ2-2, with a weak D call TRBD2 (5 bases). CDR1 and CDR2 from the germline V gene are DFQATT and SNEGSKA (reference sequence). This CDR3 spans 12 amino acids. The V end lost 7 bases, the J end lost 8 bases, and 14 bases lay between the germline ends. DNA of the CDR3: TGCAGTGTCCCGGGGAGCGTAGGGGAGCTGTTTTTT. It yields the protein CSVPGSVGELFF.

V and J are TRBV15 and TRBJ2-2, with TRBD1 matching over 10 bases. CDR3 size: 16 residues. Germline loops: CDR1 LNHNV, CDR2 YYDKDF (reference sequence). J lost 5 bases, V lost 8 bases, and 11 bases had no gene match. The CDR3: CATGDRGPLGTGELFF. The CDR3 DNA reads as TGTGCCACCGGGGACAGGGGTCCTCTAGGGACCGGGGAGCTGTTTTTT.

The V and J genes are TRBV30 and TRBJ2-1; D call uncertain. The CDR3 loop spans 13 amino acids. With 0 bases removed from V and 0 bases from J, the gap between germline ends came to 3 bases. In germline, CDR1 is GTSNPN, CDR2 SVGIG (reference sequence). The CDR3 DNA sequence: TGTGCCTGGAGTGTTCACTCCTACAATGAGCAGTTCTTC. Amino acids: CAWSVHSYNEQFF. The full variable domain, rest sourced from reference TRBV30 and TRBJ2-1, is SQTIHQWPATLVQPVGSPLSLECTVEGTSNPNLYWYRQAAGRGLQLLFYSVGIGQISSEVPQNLSASRPQDRQFILSSKKLLLSDSGFYLCAWSVHSYNEQFFGPGTRLTVL.

This clonotype was seen once. The chain recombines TRBV7-8 with TRBJ1-2, with a tentative D call TRBD1 (5 bases). CDR1 and CDR2 from the germline V gene are SGHVS and FQNEAQ. Trimming pared 4 bases from V and 2 bases from J, leaving 14 bases between. This CDR3 has 15 amino acids. CDR3 region: CASSSLAGPNYGYTF. CDR3 DNA sequence: TGTGCCAGCAGCTCCCTGGCAGGGCCCAACTATGGCTACACCTTC.

The chain is built from TRBV4-1 and TRBJ2-1, with 7 bases matching TRBD2. The CDR3 runs 17 residues. The V segment lost 4 bases and the J segment 4 bases; nucleotides outside the gene matches: 13. CDR1 is MGHRA, CDR2 YSYEKL, per germline. CDR3 protein: CASSPDVVQRDYNEQFF. CDR3 bases: TGCGCCAGCAGCCCCGACGTGGTTCAGCGGGATTACAATGAGCAGTTCTTC.

This clonotype appeared a single time. The chain couples TRBV12-3 or TRBV12-4 to TRBJ2-7, with D tentatively TRBD1 (6 bases). The CDR3 is 13 residues long. The V gene lost 3 bases and the J gene lost 5 bases, with 11 bases spanning the gap. CDR3 loop: CASSFQGHNEQYF. The CDR3 coding sequence is TGTGCCAGCAGTTTTCAGGGGCACAACGAGCAGTACTTC.

V gene TRBV29-1 combines with J gene TRBJ2-1; 15 positions agree with TRBD2. This CDR3 spans 18 amino acids. Germline V lookup: CDR1 SQVTM, CDR2 ANQGSEA. Trimming cost V 6 bases and J 0 bases; bases outside gene matches: 9. The CDR3 coding sequence is TGCAGCGTGCTTGGACTAGCGGGAGGGCCGGGCTCCTACAATGAGCAGTTCTTC. Residues: CSVLGLAGGPGSYNEQFF.

The gene calls are TRBV27 and TRBJ1-4; 9 positions match TRBD1. CDR1 is MNHEY, CDR2 SMNVEV, per germline (reference sequence). With V trimmed by 4 bases and J by 8 bases, 8 bases remained unmatched. CDR3 length equals 15 residues. CDR3 loop: CASSSTGGGREKLFF. In DNA, the CDR3 is TGTGCCAGCAGTTCGACAGGGGGTGGACGAGAAAAACTGTTTTTT.

V and J are TRBV29-1 and TRBJ1-1; D possibly corresponds to TRBD1 (6 bases). This CDR3 contains 12 residues. Germline CDR1 is SQVTM and CDR2 is ANQGSEA. V dropped 6 bases and J dropped 1 base, with 9 bases sitting between them. CDR3 sequence: CSVQGRNTEAFF. CDR3 coding DNA: TGCAGCGTGCAGGGGAGGAACACTGAAGCTTTCTTT.

J is TRBJ2-6 and V is TRBV2, with TRBD1 identical over 7 bases. The J segment lost 0 bases and the V segment lost 6 bases, leaving 11 bases of the junction unmatched. This CDR3 is 18 amino acids long. The germline V gene encodes CDR1 SNHLY and CDR2 FYNNEI. DNA for the CDR3: TGTGCCAGCAGCGCAACGGGACAGTTACTCTCTGGGGCCAACGTCCTGACTTTC. Its protein is CASSATGQLLSGANVLTF.

V usage is TRBV15 and J usage is TRBJ1-2; tentative D call: TRBD1 (5 bases). The CDR3 sequence is 14 residues long. CDR1 and CDR2 (germline): LNHNV, YYDKDF (reference sequence). Trimming cost V 1 base and J 6 bases, with 12 bases left between them. The CDR3 here is CATSRVGREDGYTF. In DNA form, the CDR3 reads TGTGCCACCAGCAGAGTGGGCAGGGAGGATGGCTACACCTTC.

This chain connects TRBV14 to TRBJ2-1, with TRBD2 as a possible D gene (6 bases). The CDR3 has 14 residues. Germline lookup yields CDR1 SGHDN and CDR2 FVKESK. Between the trimmed V and J ends, which lost 4 bases and 2 bases, there was a span of 9 bases. The CDR3 protein is CASSPGETYNEQFF. For the CDR3, the DNA is TGTGCCAGCAGCCCGGGGGAAACCTACAATGAGCAGTTCTTC.

This sequence joins TRBV29-1 and TRBJ2-6; 7 nucleotides agree with TRBD2. J was trimmed by 2 bases and V by 6 bases; bases with no gene match: 4. The germline V gene encodes CDR1 SQVTM and CDR2 ANQGSEA. The CDR3 has 14 residues. The CDR3 sequence: CSVGREAGANVLTF. The CDR3 nucleotides read TGCAGCGTCGGACGGGAGGCTGGGGCCAACGTCCTGACTTTC.

The V and J genes are TRBV2 and TRBJ2-6; 9 positions match TRBD1. After removal of 8 bases from V and 1 base from J, the junction contained 9 bases not matched to a gene. Germline V gives CDR1 SNHLY, CDR2 FYNNEI. The CDR3 covers 17 residues. The CDR3 loop is CASQTTGTGSGANVLTF. The CDR3 bases are TGTGCCAGCCAGACTACCGGGACAGGGTCTGGGGCCAACGTCCTGACTTTC.

This sequence joins TRBV29-1 and TRBJ1-2; TRBD1 is a possible D gene (5 bases). V lost 3 bases, J lost 3 bases, and 11 bases lay in between. This CDR3 spans 13 amino acids. Germline values: CDR1 SQVTM, CDR2 ANQGSEA. The CDR3 region is CSVEGGDDYGYTF. CDR3 nucleotides: TGCAGCGTTGAGGGGGGGGACGACTATGGCTACACCTTC. Combining the CDR3 with reference TRBV29-1 and TRBJ1-2 gives the whole variable domain SAVISQKPSRDICQRGTSLTIQCQVDSQVTMMFWYRQQPGQSLTLIATANQGSEATYESGFVIDKFPISRPNLTFSTLTVSNMSPEDSSIYLCSVEGGDDYGYTFGSGTRLTVV.

The V call is TRBV6-1, the J call TRBJ1-2, with D hard to call. Germline V lookup: CDR1 MNHNS, CDR2 SASEGT. The CDR3 covers 14 residues. Trimming took off 4 bases at V and 6 bases at J, with 15 bases between the two ends. The CDR3 region is CASSGFELVHGYTF. The CDR3, as DNA: TGTGCCAGCAGTGGGTTTGAGTTGGTTCATGGCTACACCTTC.